This T cell receptor beta chain was sequenced during a study of tumor-infiltrating lymphocytes in oesophageal squamous cell carcinoma. The CDR3 length is 16 residues. Germline V gene data show CDR1 as SGHTA and CDR2 as FQGNSA. Between the trimmed V and J ends, which lost 5 bases and 0 bases, there was a span of 16 bases. One entry per CDR3 protein, called by TCRdb with MiXCR from the PCR reads. The sample contains 15,000 to 20,000 distinct CDR3 sequences, 47% of which appear only once. The rearrangement uses TRBV7-2 and TRBJ1-1; D call uncertain. The material sequenced was normal esophageal tissue next to the tumor. This TCR was recovered from a female donor with esophageal squamous cell carcinoma. CDR3 loop: CASSPRRQRLNTEAFF. The CDR3 nucleotides are TGTGCCAGCAGCCCCCGTAGGCAGCGTTTGAACACTGAAGCTTTCTTT.